This TCR beta chain appears in the sequencing data of a study of shared clonotypes between healthy human individuals. Germline CDR1 is GTSNPN and CDR2 is SVGIG (reference sequence). The CDR3 consists of 11 residues. Trimming took off 2 bases at V and 7 bases at J, with 6 bases between the two ends. CD45RO-negative, CCR7-positively selected cells formed the naive CD8 fraction, excluding terminally differentiated effector memory CD45RA+ cells. Generated by immunoSEQ multiplex PCR, the TCRdb table keeps only in-frame clones and is missing some. The sample includes around 1,900,000 clones, just under 95% of them seen just once.

The chain employs TRBV30 and TRBJ2-1; D unresolved. Sequenced material: naive CD8+ T cells from PBMCs. The TCR was taken from a man younger than 35 in good health. Some clones in this sample may be carry-over from other donors' samples. Here the CDR3 reads CAWSPANEQFF. The CDR3 nucleotides are TGTGCCTGGAGTCCGGCTAATGAGCAGTTCTTC.